One and the same sample provided the 17 T cell receptor beta chains below, sequenced in a study of T cell responses to AZD1222 COVID-19 vaccine. Sequencing was performed with immunoSEQ multiplex PCR; in TCRdb, only in-frame clones are kept and a portion is missing. The sample carries 150,000 to 200,000 clones, about 90% recorded once. The source material was peripheral blood, sampled 28 days after the second AZD1222 dose. These receptors were taken from an adult who received the AZD1222 COVID-19 vaccine.

The chain combines TRBV9 with TRBJ1-2; no clear D gene. Per germline, CDR1 SGDLS and CDR2 YYNGEE. The CDR3 sequence is 15 residues long. Trimming shortened V by 3 bases and J by 4 bases, and 16 bases separated the two germline ends. CDR3 sequence (DNA): TGTGCCAGCAGCGATGGCGGTGCAGGAAGCTATGGCTACACCTTC. It is translated as CASSDGGAGSYGYTF.

The genes are TRBV9 and TRBJ2-2, with D perhaps TRBD1 (6 bases). Germline V gives CDR1 SGDLS, CDR2 YYNGEE. This CDR3 spans 16 amino acids. Trimming removed 0 bases at V and 3 bases at J, with 12 bases between. The CDR3 protein is CASSVEQGHYTGELFF. The CDR3 bases are TGTGCCAGCAGCGTAGAGCAGGGGCACTACACCGGGGAGCTGTTTTTT.

The V gene is TRBV7-3, the J gene TRBJ2-3; 13 bases fit TRBD2. The CDR3 sequence is 17 residues long. The germline gives CDR1 SGHTA, CDR2 FQGTGA. V lost 1 base and J lost 2; bases outside the gene matches: 3. The CDR3 is CASSLRLAGGATDTQYF. Written as DNA, the CDR3 is TGTGCCAGCAGCTTAAGACTAGCGGGGGGAGCCACAGATACGCAGTATTTT.

The chain has TRBV5-1 and TRBJ1-6, with a weak D call TRBD1 (6 bases). The CDR3 length is 15 residues. V lost 5 bases and J lost 7, with 16 bases in between. Germline values: CDR1 SGHRS, CDR2 YFSETQ. The CDR3 nucleotides read TGCGCCAGCAGTCCCGCTGCCGGACAGAATTCACCCCTCCACTTT. Translating it yields CASSPAAGQNSPLHF. Drawing the rest from reference TRBV5-1 and TRBJ1-6, the complete variable domain is KAGVTQTPRYLIKTRGQQVTLSCSPISGHRSVSWYQQTPGQGLQFLFEYFSETQRNKGNFPGRFSGRQFSNSRSEMNVSTLELGDSALYLCASSPAAGQNSPLHFGNGTRLTVT.

This rearrangement joins TRBV7-2 to TRBJ1-2; the D gene is possibly TRBD1 (6 bases). Trimming removed 7 bases at V and 6 bases at J, with 18 bases between. Germline CDR1 is SGHTA and CDR2 is FQGNSA. The CDR3 extends over 14 amino acids. The CDR3 protein is CASTPAGQGNGYTF. CDR3 DNA sequence: TGTGCCAGCACCCCCGCGGGCCAGGGGAATGGCTACACCTTC.

The chain links TRBV6-7 to TRBJ2-7, with 10 nucleotides matching TRBD2. TRBV6-7 is sorted into the ORF group, with uncertain function. There are 17 residues in the CDR3. V lost 0 bases, J lost 3 bases, and 8 bases stayed unmatched. CDR3 amino acids: CASSYSKGLAGDYEQYF. The CDR3 DNA follows: TGTGCCAGCAGTTACTCTAAGGGGCTAGCGGGGGACTACGAGCAGTACTTC.

V and J are TRBV7-9 and TRBJ1-2; possible D gene TRBD1, 5 bases. CDR3 size: 13 residues. V shed 7 bases and J shed 4 bases, with 13 bases lying between them. Germline V gives CDR1 SEHNR, CDR2 FQNEAQ (reference sequence). Here the CDR3 reads CASIGGVGYGYTF. In DNA, the CDR3 is TGTGCCAGCATTGGGGGTGTGGGCTATGGCTACACCTTC.

The count of this clone is one. The CDR3 here is CASSYSSGGAYEQYF. CDR3 nucleotides: TGTGCCAGCAGTTACTCAAGCGGGGGGGCTTACGAGCAGTACTTC. The rearrangement uses TRBV6-5 and TRBJ2-7; the match to TRBD2 covers 10 bases. The CDR3 is 15 amino acids. J was trimmed by 4 bases and V by 0 bases; bases with no gene match: 3. Germline values: CDR1 MNHEY, CDR2 SVGAGI.

The rearrangement joins TRBV12-3 or TRBV12-4 to TRBJ1-2; a weak D match, TRBD1 (5 bases). The CDR3 runs to 13 residues. Deletions cut 1 base from V and 2 bases from J, with 5 bases between. CDR3 nucleotides: TGTGCCAGCAGTTTAGGGGACAACTATGGCTACACCTTC. Its translation: CASSLGDNYGYTF.

The chain has TRBV6-6 and TRBJ1-1; no definite D call. The V gene's germline CDR1 is MNHNY and CDR2 SVGAGI (reference sequence). This CDR3 is built from 14 residues. Between the trimmed V and J ends, which lost 6 bases and 0 bases, there was a span of 11 bases. CDR3 sequence (DNA): TGTGCCAGCAGCCGCAGGACGGTGAACACTGAAGCTTTCTTT. Its translation is CASSRRTVNTEAFF.

The chain couples TRBV29-1 to TRBJ2-7, with TRBD1 matching over 9 bases. Germline trimming cut 6 bases from V and 2 bases from J; bases unmatched to any gene: 8. CDR1 and CDR2 (germline): SQVTM, ANQGSEA. The CDR3 runs 14 residues. The CDR3 here is CSVTGTGNPYEQYF. The CDR3 DNA follows: TGCAGCGTCACCGGGACAGGGAACCCCTACGAGCAGTACTTC.

This chain joins TRBV5-4 and TRBJ1-1, with no clear D. The V gene's germline CDR1 is SGHNT and CDR2 YYREEE (reference sequence). The V end lost 0 bases, the J end lost 0 bases, and 12 bases lay between the germline ends. This CDR3 is built from 16 residues. CDR3 region: CASSLAITAMNTEAFF. In DNA form, the CDR3 reads TGTGCCAGCAGCTTGGCTATAACAGCGATGAACACTGAAGCTTTCTTT.

This rearrangement joins TRBV5-5 to TRBJ2-2; 12 nucleotides line up with TRBD1. With 4 bases clipped from V and 6 bases from J, the junction kept 4 bases outside the gene matches. Germline CDR1 SGHKS, CDR2 YYEKEE (reference sequence). CDR3 length: 15 residues. The CDR3 loop is CASSRGQGAAGELFF. In DNA, the CDR3 is TGTGCCAGCAGCAGGGGACAGGGGGCCGCCGGGGAGCTGTTTTTT. Based on the CDR3 plus reference TRBV5-5 and TRBJ2-2, the full variable domain is DAGVTQSPTHLIKTRGQQVTLRCSPISGHKSVSWYQQVLGQGPQFIFQYYEKEERGRGNFPDRFSARQFPNYSSELNVNALLLGDSALYLCASSRGQGAAGELFFGEGSRLTVL.

The rearrangement uses TRBV27 and TRBJ2-3; no firm D call. This CDR3 is built from 14 residues. The germline V gene has CDR1 MNHEY and CDR2 SMNVEV (reference sequence). V lost 6 bases and J lost 1, with 11 bases in between. The CDR3 DNA sequence: TGTGCCAGCAGATACCGGACCGGCACAGATACGCAGTATTTT. Encoded protein: CASRYRTGTDTQYF.

The CDR3: CASSGSVNNSPLHF. The CDR3 DNA reads TGTGCCAGTAGTGGGTCAGTAAATAATTCACCCCTCCACTTT. The chain has TRBV19 and TRBJ1-6; unclear D gene. V lost 5 bases, J lost 5 bases, and 10 bases lay in between. Germline V gene data show CDR1 as LNHDA and CDR2 as SQIVND (reference sequence). This CDR3 comprises 14 residues.

The gene calls are TRBV7-9 and TRBJ2-2; D is possibly TRBD1 (7 bases). The CDR3 spans 17 residues. Germline assignment: CDR1 SEHNR and CDR2 FQNEAQ (reference sequence). Trimming cost V 5 bases and J 2 bases, with 18 bases left between them. Here the CDR3 reads CASSRREGQDNTGELFF. The CDR3 bases are TGTGCCAGCAGCCGGCGGGAAGGACAGGACAACACCGGGGAGCTGTTTTTT.

This chain connects TRBV5-5 to TRBJ2-7, with D possibly being TRBD2 (6 bases). Germline V lookup: CDR1 SGHKS, CDR2 YYEKEE (reference sequence). The CDR3 has 16 residues. The V end lost 4 bases, the J end lost 0 bases, and 17 bases lay between the germline ends. Here the CDR3 reads CASSPFGGLVSYEQYF. CDR3 nucleotide sequence: TGTGCCAGCAGCCCCTTCGGGGGTCTGGTCTCCTACGAGCAGTACTTC. The full variable domain, with the rest looked up from reference TRBV5-5 and TRBJ2-7, is DAGVTQSPTHLIKTRGQQVTLRCSPISGHKSVSWYQQVLGQGPQFIFQYYEKEERGRGNFPDRFSARQFPNYSSELNVNALLLGDSALYLCASSPFGGLVSYEQYFGPGTRLTVT.